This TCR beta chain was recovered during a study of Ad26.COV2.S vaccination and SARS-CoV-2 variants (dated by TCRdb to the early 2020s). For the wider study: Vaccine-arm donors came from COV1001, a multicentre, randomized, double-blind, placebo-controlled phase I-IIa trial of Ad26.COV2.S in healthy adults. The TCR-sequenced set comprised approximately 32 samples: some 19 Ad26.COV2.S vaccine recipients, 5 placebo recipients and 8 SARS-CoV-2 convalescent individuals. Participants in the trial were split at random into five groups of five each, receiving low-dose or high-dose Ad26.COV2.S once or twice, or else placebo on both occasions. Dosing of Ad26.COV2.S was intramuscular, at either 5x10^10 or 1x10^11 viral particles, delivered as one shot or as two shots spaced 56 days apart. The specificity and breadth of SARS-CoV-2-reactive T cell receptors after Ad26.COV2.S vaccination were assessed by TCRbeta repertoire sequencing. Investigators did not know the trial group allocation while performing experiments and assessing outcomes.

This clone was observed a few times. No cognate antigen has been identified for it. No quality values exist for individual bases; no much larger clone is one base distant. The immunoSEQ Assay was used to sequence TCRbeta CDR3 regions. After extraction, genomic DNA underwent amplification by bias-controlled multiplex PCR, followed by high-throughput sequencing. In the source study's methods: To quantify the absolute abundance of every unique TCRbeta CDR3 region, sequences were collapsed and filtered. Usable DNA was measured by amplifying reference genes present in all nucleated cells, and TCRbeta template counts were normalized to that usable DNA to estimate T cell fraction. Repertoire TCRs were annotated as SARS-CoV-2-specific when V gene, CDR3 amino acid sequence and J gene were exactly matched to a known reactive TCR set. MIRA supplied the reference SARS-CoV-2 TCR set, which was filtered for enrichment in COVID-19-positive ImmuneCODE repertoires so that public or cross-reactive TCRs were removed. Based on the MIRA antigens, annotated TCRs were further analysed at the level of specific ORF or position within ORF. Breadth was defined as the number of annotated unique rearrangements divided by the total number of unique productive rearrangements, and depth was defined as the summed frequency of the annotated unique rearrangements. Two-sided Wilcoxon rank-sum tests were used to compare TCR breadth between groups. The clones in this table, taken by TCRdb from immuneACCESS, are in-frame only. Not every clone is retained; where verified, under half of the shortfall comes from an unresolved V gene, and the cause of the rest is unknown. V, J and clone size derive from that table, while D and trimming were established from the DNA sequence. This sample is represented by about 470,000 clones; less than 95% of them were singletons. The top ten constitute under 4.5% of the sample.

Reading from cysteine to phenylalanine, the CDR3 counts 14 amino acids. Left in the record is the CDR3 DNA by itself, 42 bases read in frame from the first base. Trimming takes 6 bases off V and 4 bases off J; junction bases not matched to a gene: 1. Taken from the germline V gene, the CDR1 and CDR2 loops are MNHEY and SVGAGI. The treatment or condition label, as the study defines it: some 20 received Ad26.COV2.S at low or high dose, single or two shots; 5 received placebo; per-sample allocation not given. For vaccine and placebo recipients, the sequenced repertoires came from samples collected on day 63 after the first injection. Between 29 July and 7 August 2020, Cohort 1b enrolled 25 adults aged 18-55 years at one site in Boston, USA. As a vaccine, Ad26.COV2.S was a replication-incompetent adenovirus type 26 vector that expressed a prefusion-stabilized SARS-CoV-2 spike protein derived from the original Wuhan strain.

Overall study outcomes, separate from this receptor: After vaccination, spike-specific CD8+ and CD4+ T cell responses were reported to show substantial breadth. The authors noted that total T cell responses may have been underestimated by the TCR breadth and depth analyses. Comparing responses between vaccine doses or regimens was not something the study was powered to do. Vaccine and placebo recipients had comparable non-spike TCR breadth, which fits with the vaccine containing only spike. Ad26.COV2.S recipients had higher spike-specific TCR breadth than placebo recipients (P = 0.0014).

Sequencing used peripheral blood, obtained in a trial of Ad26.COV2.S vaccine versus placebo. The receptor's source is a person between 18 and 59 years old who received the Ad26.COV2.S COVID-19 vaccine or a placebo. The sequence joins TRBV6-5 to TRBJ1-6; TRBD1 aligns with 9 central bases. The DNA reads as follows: TGTGCCAGCAGGGGGACAGGGTATAATTCACCCCTCCACTTT. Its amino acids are CASRGTGYNSPLHF.